A selection of T cell receptor beta chains follows, all from one sample in a study of OX40 agonist ivuxolimab in advanced cancers. Assay used: immunoSEQ multiplex PCR; TCRdb lists only in-frame clones, some missing. The data hold fewer than 45,000 clones, with approximately 90% observed a single time. Sequenced here: CD4+ or CD8+ T cells sorted from blood, sampled in a trial of the OX40 agonist ivuxolimab. The source of these receptors is an adult with an advanced solid tumor such as melanoma, head and neck, liver or kidney cancer. The CDR3 runs from the conserved cysteine through the conserved F or W. A D gene is named only where the DNA matches it firmly. Only some rows state a clone size, as once, few, many or a class for expanded clones.

DNA: TGCGCCAGCAGCTTAGGACAGGCGGCGAGAGAGCAGTACTTC
CDR3: CASSLGQAAREQYF
D: TRBD1
J: TRBJ2-7
size: NA
V: TRBV5-1

DNA: TGTGCCAGTACTGAGGGACAGGGCAATCAGCCCCAGCATTTT
CDR3: CASTEGQGNQPQHF
D: TRBD1
J: TRBJ1-5
size: NA
V: TRBV19

DNA: TGTGCCAGCAGTTACATCAGCGGGGATACGCAGTATTTT
CDR3: CASSYISGDTQYF
D: NA
J: TRBJ2-3
size: NA
V: TRBV6-6

DNA: TGCGCCAGCAGCTCGCTGAAAGGACAGGGGTATGAGCAGTTCTTC
CDR3: CASSSLKGQGYEQFF
D: TRBD1
J: TRBJ2-1
size: NA
V: TRBV5-1

DNA: TGTGCCAGCAGTGAAACCAACACCGACACAGATACGCAGTATTTT
CDR3: CASSETNTDTDTQYF
D: NA
J: TRBJ2-3
size: NA
V: TRBV6-1

DNA: TGCGCCAGCAGCTTGGACAGTAACACCGGGGAGCTGTTTTTT
CDR3: CASSLDSNTGELFF
D: NA
J: TRBJ2-2
size: few
V: TRBV5-1

DNA: TGTGCCAGCAGCCAAGATCTTCACAGTACCTACGAGCAGTACTTC
CDR3: CASSQDLHSTYEQYF
D: NA
J: TRBJ2-7
size: NA
V: TRBV14

DNA: TGTGCCAGCAGGTGGGGGGAGGTGAACACTGAAGCTTTCTTT
CDR3: CASRWGEVNTEAFF
D: NA
J: TRBJ1-1
size: NA
V: TRBV7-2

DNA: TGTGCCAGCAGCAATATGTACGAGCAGTACTTC
CDR3: CASSNMYEQYF
D: NA
J: TRBJ2-7
size: once
V: TRBV6-5

DNA: TGTGCCAGCAGCCCGTGGCAGAACACCGGGGAGCTGTTTTTT
CDR3: CASSPWQNTGELFF
D: NA
J: TRBJ2-2
size: NA
V: TRBV7-3

DNA: TGTGCCAGTAGTTCAGGATCCTACGAGCAGTACTTC
CDR3: CASSSGSYEQYF
D: NA
J: TRBJ2-7
size: NA
V: TRBV19

DNA: TGTGCCAGCAGCCAAGTAGGGGGGCCGGACACCATATATTTT
CDR3: CASSQVGGPDTIYF
D: NA
J: TRBJ1-3
size: NA
V: TRBV14

DNA: TGCAGCGTTGAGTACGTCGTGGGGGGCTACACCTTC
CDR3: CSVEYVVGGYTF
D: NA
J: TRBJ1-2
size: once
V: TRBV29-1

DNA: TGTGCCTGGAGTGTGGTGTACGAGCAGTACTTC
CDR3: CAWSVVYEQYF
D: NA
J: TRBJ2-7
size: NA
V: TRBV30

DNA: TGTGCCAGCTCGCCTGGACAGGGGGACTACGAGCAGTACTTC
CDR3: CASSPGQGDYEQYF
D: TRBD1
J: TRBJ2-7
size: NA
V: TRBV18

DNA: TGTGCCAGCAGTGAATCAGATAGTATTACTTCGAACACTGAAGCTTTCTTT
CDR3: CASSESDSITSNTEAFF
D: NA
J: TRBJ1-1
size: NA
V: TRBV6-1

DNA: TGTGCCAGCAGCTTAGATTTAGAGGGTGAAGCTTTCTTT
CDR3: CASSLDLEGEAFF
D: NA
J: TRBJ1-1
size: NA
V: TRBV11-2

DNA: TGTGCCACCCTCCAGGGGGATCCCTACGAGCAGTACTTC
CDR3: CATLQGDPYEQYF
D: TRBD1
J: TRBJ2-7
size: NA
V: TRBV10-3

DNA: TGTGCCAGCAGTTTATACTTGTCGGTGGACAGCCTCACAGATACGCAGTATTTT
CDR3: CASSLYLSVDSLTDTQYF
D: NA
J: TRBJ2-3
size: NA
V: TRBV28

DNA: TGCAGCACCTTTGGGCTTCGAGGTGGCTACACCTTC
CDR3: CSTFGLRGGYTF
D: NA
J: TRBJ1-2
size: NA
V: TRBV29-1

DNA: TGTGCCAGCAGCTTGGCCGTAGGGAACACTGAAGCTTTCTTT
CDR3: CASSLAVGNTEAFF
D: NA
J: TRBJ1-1
size: NA
V: TRBV5-4

DNA: TGTGCCAGCTCCCTGGTTGAAGGGGAACAGGGCTACACCTTC
CDR3: CASSLVEGEQGYTF
D: NA
J: TRBJ1-2
size: NA
V: TRBV18

DNA: TGTGCCACCAGCAGAGATAACGACGGGACAGGGGCACACTACGAGCAGTACTTC
CDR3: CATSRDNDGTGAHYEQYF
D: TRBD1
J: TRBJ2-7
size: once
V: TRBV15

DNA: TGTGCCAGCAGCTTAGGGGGACAGGGCCGAAACACCATATATTTT
CDR3: CASSLGGQGRNTIYF
D: TRBD1
J: TRBJ1-3
size: NA
V: TRBV7-9

DNA: TGTGCCAGCAGCTGGGACAGGTCCTCTGGGGCCAACGTCCTGACTTTC
CDR3: CASSWDRSSGANVLTF
D: TRBD1
J: TRBJ2-6
size: once
V: TRBV5-6

DNA: TGTGCCAGCAGGACCCATGGAGGAAGCGAAAAACTGTTTTTT
CDR3: CASRTHGGSEKLFF
D: NA
J: TRBJ1-4
size: once
V: TRBV28

DNA: TGTGCCAGCAGTCGGACAGTTCAAGAGACCCAGTACTTC
CDR3: CASSRTVQETQYF
D: NA
J: TRBJ2-5
size: NA
V: TRBV27

DNA: TGCGCCAGCAGCTTGGGCACAGTCCAAGAGACCCAGTACTTC
CDR3: CASSLGTVQETQYF
D: NA
J: TRBJ2-5
size: NA
V: TRBV5-1

DNA: TGTGCCAGCAGTCCCGGGGACAGTTTATATGGCTACACCTTC
CDR3: CASSPGDSLYGYTF
D: TRBD1
J: TRBJ1-2
size: NA
V: TRBV28

DNA: TGTGCCAGCAGCTTGGAGAGACAGCAAACTTCCGAAGCTTTCTTT
CDR3: CASSLERQQTSEAFF
D: NA
J: TRBJ1-1
size: NA
V: TRBV5-4

DNA: TGTGCCAGCAGTGCGACAGGGTGGAATGGCTACACCTTC
CDR3: CASSATGWNGYTF
D: TRBD1
J: TRBJ1-2
size: NA
V: TRBV6-1

DNA: TGTGCCAGCAGCTCCGATGTTTTTGGACAGACATTCTTC
CDR3: CASSSDVFGQTFF
D: NA
J: TRBJ2-7
size: NA
V: TRBV7-3

DNA: TGTGCCAGCTCACCGCTATCCGATCTTCTGAACACTGAAGCTTTCTTT
CDR3: CASSPLSDLLNTEAFF
D: NA
J: TRBJ1-1
size: NA
V: TRBV18

DNA: TGTGCCAGCAGTGAGCGGGTGACTGGAAACACCATATATTTT
CDR3: CASSERVTGNTIYF
D: NA
J: TRBJ1-3
size: NA
V: TRBV6-1

DNA: TGTGCCAGCAGCCGAATGGGGAGGGGATCCTACTACGAGCAGTACTTC
CDR3: CASSRMGRGSYYEQYF
D: NA
J: TRBJ2-7
size: NA
V: TRBV21-1

DNA: TGTGCCAGCAGCGTTGGCGAAGGGGTCCGCGAGCAGTACTTC
CDR3: CASSVGEGVREQYF
D: NA
J: TRBJ2-7
size: NA
V: TRBV9

DNA: TGTGCCAGCAGTTTGTTGACAGGCAACTACGAGCAGTACTTC
CDR3: CASSLLTGNYEQYF
D: NA
J: TRBJ2-7
size: NA
V: TRBV28

DNA: TGTGCCAGCAGCACTGGGACAGGGAATGGCGAGCAGTACTTC
CDR3: CASSTGTGNGEQYF
D: TRBD1
J: TRBJ2-7
size: NA
V: TRBV11-3

DNA: TGCGCCAGCAGCCCGGGGACGTGGGGAGAGACCCAGTACTTC
CDR3: CASSPGTWGETQYF
D: NA
J: TRBJ2-5
size: NA
V: TRBV5-1

DNA: TGTGCCAGCGGGGTGGGTTCCCGGGCCAACACTGAAGCTTTCTTT
CDR3: CASGVGSRANTEAFF
D: NA
J: TRBJ1-1
size: NA
V: TRBV6-1

DNA: TGTGCCAGCAGCTTGAAACCGGACACCTTGAACACTGAAGCTTTCTTT
CDR3: CASSLKPDTLNTEAFF
D: NA
J: TRBJ1-1
size: NA
V: TRBV5-5

DNA: TGTGCCAGCAGCTTTGGCGGAGCCTACGAGCAGTACTTC
CDR3: CASSFGGAYEQYF
D: NA
J: TRBJ2-7
size: NA
V: TRBV7-2

DNA: TGTGCCAGCAGTCGAAGATTTGTTAGCTCCTACGAGCAGTACTTC
CDR3: CASSRRFVSSYEQYF
D: NA
J: TRBJ2-7
size: few
V: TRBV2

DNA: TGTGCCAGTAGTGTCGACAGGTACCGGGGCTTTGGCAATCAGCCCCAGCATTTT
CDR3: CASSVDRYRGFGNQPQHF
D: NA
J: TRBJ1-5
size: NA
V: TRBV19

DNA: TGTGCCAGCAACCGTTACACAGGGGGGAACACTGAAGCTTTCTTT
CDR3: CASNRYTGGNTEAFF
D: TRBD1
J: TRBJ1-1
size: NA
V: TRBV11-2

DNA: TGTGCCAGCAGGACCCCGTTAAGCACAGATACGCAGTATTTT
CDR3: CASRTPLSTDTQYF
D: NA
J: TRBJ2-3
size: NA
V: TRBV6-5

DNA: TGTGCCAGCAACCGGGACTCACGCACAGATACGCAGTATTTT
CDR3: CASNRDSRTDTQYF
D: NA
J: TRBJ2-3
size: NA
V: TRBV2

DNA: TGTGCCAGCAGCAAGACAGGGTCCGCCGGGGAGCTGTTTTTT
CDR3: CASSKTGSAGELFF
D: TRBD1
J: TRBJ2-2
size: NA
V: TRBV7-3

DNA: TGTGCCAGCAGCCCCCGCGGTAGCGGGGGGGTAAGCTCCTACAATGAGCAGTTCTTC
CDR3: CASSPRGSGGVSSYNEQFF
D: TRBD2
J: TRBJ2-1
size: NA
V: TRBV7-3

DNA: TGTGCCAGCAGCTCCGTACTGAACACTGAAGCTTTCTTT
CDR3: CASSSVLNTEAFF
D: NA
J: TRBJ1-1
size: NA
V: TRBV7-3